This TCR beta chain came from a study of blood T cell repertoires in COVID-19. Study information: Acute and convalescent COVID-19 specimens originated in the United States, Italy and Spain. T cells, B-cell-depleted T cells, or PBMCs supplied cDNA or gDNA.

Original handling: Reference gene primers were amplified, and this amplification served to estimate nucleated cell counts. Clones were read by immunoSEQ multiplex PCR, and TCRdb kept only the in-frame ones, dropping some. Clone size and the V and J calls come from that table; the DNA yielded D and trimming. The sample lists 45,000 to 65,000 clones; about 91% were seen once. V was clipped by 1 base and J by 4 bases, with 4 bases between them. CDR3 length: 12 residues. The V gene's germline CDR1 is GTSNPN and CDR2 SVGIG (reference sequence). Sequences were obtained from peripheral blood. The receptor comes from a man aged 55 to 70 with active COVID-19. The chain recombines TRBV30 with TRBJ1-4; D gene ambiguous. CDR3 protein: CAWSGSNEKLFF. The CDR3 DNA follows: TGTGCCTGGAGTGGTAGTAATGAAAAACTGTTTTTT.